Shown below are 22 T cell receptor beta chains from a single sample sequenced in a study of control samples from healthy donors and cancer patients. The protocol was immunoSEQ multiplex PCR, while the TCRdb copy is restricted to in-frame clones and leaves out a portion. Of approximately 86,000 clones listed, around nine tenths are singletons. Sequenced material: blood. Receptor source: a man aged 25-45 years in good health.

The CDR3 loop reads CASSARGTDTQYF. The CDR3 nucleotides are TGTGCCAGCTCGGCCCGCGGGACAGATACGCAGTATTTT. The V gene is TRBV27, the J gene TRBJ2-3, with D perhaps TRBD2 (5 bases). Germline CDR1 reads MNHEY; CDR2 reads SMNVEV (reference sequence). The CDR3 extends over 13 amino acids. With 8 bases removed from V and 3 bases from J, the gap between germline ends came to 12 bases.

V is TRBV29-1 and J is TRBJ1-2; D might be TRBD1 (5 bases). The CDR3 length is 14 residues. The V and J ends lost 4 bases and 0 bases respectively, with 12 bases between them. The germline CDR1 and CDR2 sequences are SQVTM and ANQGSEA. The CDR3 reads CSVGGSQPNYGYTF. CDR3 DNA sequence: TGCAGCGTTGGGGGCAGCCAACCTAACTATGGCTACACCTTC.

The chain uses TRBV2 and TRBJ2-1; 8 nucleotides match TRBD2. CDR1 SNHLY and CDR2 FYNNEI come from the germline V gene. CDR3 size: 14 residues. Trimming at V came to 8 bases and at J to 9 bases, leaving 12 bases not matched to a gene. The CDR3 DNA reads TGTGCCAGCTCCCAGCTAGCCGGGAGGGGTGAGCAGTTCTTC. This encodes CASSQLAGRGEQFF.

V usage is TRBV5-1 and J usage is TRBJ2-6; either TRBD1 or TRBD2 may fit D (7 bases each). The CDR3 spans 18 residues. In germline, CDR1 is SGHRS, CDR2 YFSETQ. V was clipped by 0 bases and J by 0 bases, with 13 bases between them. In DNA, the CDR3 is TGCGCCAGCAGCTTGGCCGCCAGGGGGGGCTCTGGGGCCAACGTCCTGACTTTC. Amino acids: CASSLAARGGSGANVLTF.

There are a few counts of this clone. This rearrangement joins TRBV21-1 to TRBJ1-2. TRBV21-1 is flagged as a pseudogene. This CDR3 has 14 residues. The CDR3 bases are TGTGCCAGCAGCAAAGGGAGCGGAAACTATGGCTACACCTTC. Protein sequence: CASSKGSGNYGYTF.

The chain has TRBV29-1 and TRBJ2-3; TRBD1 aligns across 9 bases. The germline CDR1 and CDR2 sequences are SQVTM and ANQGSEA. This CDR3 has 17 residues. V lost 1 base and J lost 6; bases outside the gene matches: 14. CDR3 amino acids: CSVEGNAGTGSVDTQYF. DNA for the CDR3: TGCAGCGTTGAAGGTAACGCCGGGACAGGGAGCGTGGATACGCAGTATTTT.

The J gene is TRBJ2-1, the V gene TRBV9; the match to TRBD2 covers 7 bases. After removal of 3 bases from V and 0 bases from J, the junction contained 15 bases not matched to a gene. Per germline, CDR1 SGDLS and CDR2 YYNGEE. The CDR3 consists of 19 residues. Here the CDR3 reads CASSGPGTTHQSSYNEQFF. CDR3 DNA sequence: TGTGCCAGCAGCGGGCCCGGGACTACCCACCAGAGCTCCTACAATGAGCAGTTCTTC.

V is TRBV11-3 and J is TRBJ2-5, with D perhaps TRBD2 (5 bases). V was cut by 3 bases and J by 2 bases, with 16 bases left in between. Germline CDR1 reads SGHNT; CDR2 reads YENEEA. This CDR3 region has 16 residues. The DNA for the CDR3 is TGTGCCAGCAGCTTCTCCTCAAACCCGGGGCAAGAGACCCAGTACTTC. This codes for CASSFSSNPGQETQYF.

This sequence joins TRBV19 and TRBJ2-2; the match to TRBD2 covers 10 bases. The germline CDR1 and CDR2 sequences are LNHDA and SQIVND (reference sequence). The CDR3 has 16 residues. Germline trimming cut 1 base from V and 2 bases from J; bases unmatched to any gene: 1. The CDR3 DNA reads TGTGCCAGTAGTATAGTAGCGGGGGGAAACACCGGGGAGCTGTTTTTT. Amino acid sequence: CASSIVAGGNTGELFF. The full variable domain, its missing parts supplied by reference TRBV19 and TRBJ2-2, is DGGITQSPKYLFRKEGQNVTLSCEQNLNHDAMYWYRQDPGQGLRLIYYSQIVNDFQKGDIAEGYSVSREKKESFPLTVTSAQKNPTAFYLCASSIVAGGNTGELFFGEGSRLTVL.

The chain uses TRBV9 and TRBJ2-5; 11 positions match TRBD2. The CDR3 is made up of 15 amino acids. V trimming: 1 base; J trimming: 2 bases; junction bases outside the gene matches: 1. CDR1 is SGDLS and CDR2 is YYNGEE in the germline V gene. Written as DNA, the CDR3 is TGTGCCAGCAGCGTATCTAGCGGGGGGCAAGAGACCCAGTACTTC. Protein: CASSVSSGGQETQYF.

This chain joins TRBV6-5 and TRBJ1-2, with a possible D match to TRBD1 (6 bases). CDR1 is MNHEY and CDR2 is SVGAGI in the germline V gene. V shed 2 bases and J shed 3 bases, with 13 bases lying between them. This CDR3 is 15 amino acids long. CDR3 residues: CASSYGGLRDYGYTF. The CDR3 coding sequence is TGTGCCAGCAGTTACGGGGGGCTCCGGGACTATGGCTACACCTTC.

The chain couples TRBV12-3 or TRBV12-4 to TRBJ2-7; D not certain. The V end lost 5 bases, the J end lost 2 bases, and 7 bases lay between the germline ends. The CDR3 is 12 amino acids. CDR3 protein: CASSRVPYEQYF. CDR3 nucleotides: TGTGCCAGCAGTCGGGTCCCCTACGAGCAGTACTTC.

V is TRBV21-1 and J is TRBJ2-4; the table's D call, TRBD2, has no DNA check behind it. TRBV21-1 is a documented pseudogene. CDR3 length: 17 amino acids. In DNA, the CDR3 is TGTGCCAGCAGCAAGGACGGGAAAGGCTGGGCCAAAAACATTCAGTACTTC. This codes for CASSKDGKGWAKNIQYF.

The rearrangement uses TRBV9 and TRBJ1-4; 8 nucleotides align to TRBD1. The CDR3 has 17 amino acids. Trimming cost V 4 bases and J 2 bases; bases outside gene matches: 10. Germline CDR1 SGDLS, CDR2 YYNGEE. CDR3 loop: CASSSGTGGRTNEKLFF. The CDR3 DNA is TGTGCCAGCAGCTCGGGGACAGGCGGGAGGACTAATGAAAAACTGTTTTTT.

V is TRBV7-9 and J is TRBJ2-1; 7 positions agree with TRBD1. Germline V gene sequence: CDR1 SEHNR, CDR2 FQNEAQ (reference sequence). The CDR3 runs 16 residues. Unmatched junction bases numbered 13, after V lost 5 bases and J lost 6 bases. The CDR3 bases are TGTGCCAGCAGCCGTTCGACAGGGCTAAGAGGCAATGAGCAGTTCTTC. Residues: CASSRSTGLRGNEQFF.

This rearrangement joins TRBV29-1 to TRBJ2-7; 8 bases are a match to TRBD2. V lost 6 bases, J lost 2 bases, and 6 bases stayed unmatched. Germline V CDR1 and CDR2: SQVTM, ANQGSEA. This CDR3 region has 13 residues. Written as DNA, the CDR3 is TGCAGCGTCTGCGGGGGGCCCCCCTACGAGCAGTACTTC. It encodes CSVCGGPPYEQYF.

This chain uses TRBV2 with TRBJ1-2, with a possible D match to TRBD1 (6 bases). This CDR3 has 13 residues. V was cut by 7 bases and J by 4 bases, with 13 bases left in between. Germline CDR1 reads SNHLY; CDR2 reads FYNNEI. CDR3 sequence: CASTGQILYGYTF. The CDR3, as DNA: TGTGCCAGCACTGGACAGATACTCTATGGCTACACCTTC.

CDR3 in DNA: TGTGCCTGGAGTACGGGGTATGGCTACACCTTC. Translated: CAWSTGYGYTF. The chain uses TRBV30 and TRBJ1-2; D unclear. Germline CDR1 and CDR2: GTSNPN and SVGIG (reference sequence). The CDR3 extends over 11 amino acids. V shed 2 bases and J shed 5 bases, with 6 bases lying between them. The full variable domain, in which reference TRBV30 and TRBJ1-2 provide the parts outside the CDR3, is SQTIHQWPATLVQPVGSPLSLECTVEGTSNPNLYWYRQAAGRGLQLLFYSVGIGQISSEVPQNLSASRPQDRQFILSSKKLLLSDSGFYLCAWSTGYGYTFGSGTRLTVV.

The chain couples TRBV5-1 to TRBJ2-3; maybe TRBD1 (6 bases). The CDR3 consists of 15 residues. V dropped 0 bases and J dropped 2 bases, with 10 bases sitting between them. From germline, CDR1 is SGHRS and CDR2 YFSETQ. DNA of the CDR3: TGCGCCAGCAGCTTGGTTGGGGACAACACAGATACGCAGTATTTT. Translating it yields CASSLVGDNTDTQYF.

This chain uses TRBV2 with TRBJ2-1, with 8 bases fitting TRBD1. This CDR3 is 12 amino acids long. The junction had 3 bases not matched to a gene; V was cut back by 7 bases and J by 7 bases. Per the germline V gene, CDR1 is SNHLY and CDR2 is FYNNEI. The CDR3: CASNRGTNEQFF. CDR3 nucleotides: TGTGCCAGCAACAGGGGGACTAATGAGCAGTTCTTC.

The chain employs TRBV21-1 and TRBJ1-2; no DNA check was done on the table's D call, TRBD1. TRBV21-1 is an annotated pseudogene. The CDR3 is 15 residues long. The CDR3 sequence: CASSQPGQTNYGYTF. The CDR3 DNA is TGTGCCAGCAGCCAACCGGGACAGACTAACTATGGCTACACCTTC.

This clone occurred a few times. This chain uses TRBV12-3 or TRBV12-4 with TRBJ1-1; D is perhaps TRBD1 (5 bases). CDR3 size: 12 residues. The V end lost 3 bases, the J end lost 6 bases, and 8 bases lay between the germline ends. As DNA, the CDR3 is TGTGCCAGCAGTTTGGAGGGGCCTGAAGCTTTCTTT. It specifies CASSLEGPEAFF.